This TCR beta chain was sequenced during a study of blood T cell repertoires in COVID-19. Study-level background: Acute and convalescent COVID-19 samples came from the United States, Italy and Spain.

Per the original data handling: Estimation of nucleated cell counts relied on the amplification of reference gene primers. Clones were sequenced by immunoSEQ multiplex PCR, and TCRdb holds only the in-frame ones, with some missing. V and J calls and clone size are given by that table; D and trimming were obtained from the DNA. Of some 48,000 clones listed, 90% are singletons. The receptor was isolated from a man in his 70s with acute or convalescent COVID-19. Sequenced sample: peripheral blood.

The CDR3 DNA sequence: TGTGCCATTAAGGGACAGCCTAATGAAAAACTGTTTTTT. Amino acids: CAIKGQPNEKLFF. The V gene is TRBV15, the J gene TRBJ1-4; TRBD1 matches 7 bases. Trimming took 10 bases from V and 3 from J; bases not matched to a gene: 5. The germline CDR1 and CDR2 sequences are LNHNV and YYDKDF (reference sequence). This CDR3 has 13 amino acids. Together with reference TRBV15 and TRBJ1-4, the CDR3 gives the full variable domain: DAMVIQNPRYQVTQFGKPVTLSCSQTLNHNVMYWYQQKSSQAPKLLFHYYDKDFNNEADTPDNFQSRRPNTSFCFLDIRSPGLGDTAMYLCAIKGQPNEKLFFGSGTQLSVL.